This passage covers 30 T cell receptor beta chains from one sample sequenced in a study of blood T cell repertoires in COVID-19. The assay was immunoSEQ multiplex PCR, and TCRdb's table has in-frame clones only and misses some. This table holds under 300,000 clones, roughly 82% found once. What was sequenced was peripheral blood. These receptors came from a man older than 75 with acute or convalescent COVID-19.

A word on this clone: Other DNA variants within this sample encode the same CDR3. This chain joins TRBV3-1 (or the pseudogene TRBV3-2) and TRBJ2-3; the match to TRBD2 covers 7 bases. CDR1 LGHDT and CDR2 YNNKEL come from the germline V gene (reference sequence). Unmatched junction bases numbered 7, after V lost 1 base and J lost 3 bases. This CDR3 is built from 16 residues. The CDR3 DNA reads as TGTGCCAGCAGCCAAGGAGGGAGGGCCGGTACAGATACGCAGTATTTT. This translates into CASSQGGRAGTDTQYF.

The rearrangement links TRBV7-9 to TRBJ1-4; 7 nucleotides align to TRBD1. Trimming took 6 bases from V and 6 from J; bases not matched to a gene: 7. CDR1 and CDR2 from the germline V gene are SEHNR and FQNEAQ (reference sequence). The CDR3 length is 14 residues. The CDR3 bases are TGTGCCAGCAGAAGACAGGGTCGGGATGAAAAACTGTTTTTT. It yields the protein CASRRQGRDEKLFF.

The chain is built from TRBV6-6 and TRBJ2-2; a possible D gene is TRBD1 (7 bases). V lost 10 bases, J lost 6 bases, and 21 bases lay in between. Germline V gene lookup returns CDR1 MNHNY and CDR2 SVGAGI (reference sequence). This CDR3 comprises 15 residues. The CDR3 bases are TGTGCCACTCGCAACGAGGACAGGAGGGCCGGGGAGCTGTTTTTT. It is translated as CATRNEDRRAGELFF.

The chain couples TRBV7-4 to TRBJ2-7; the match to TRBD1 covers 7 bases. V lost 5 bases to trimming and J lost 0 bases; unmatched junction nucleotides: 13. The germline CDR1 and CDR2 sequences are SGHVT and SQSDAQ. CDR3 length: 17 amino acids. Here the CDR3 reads CASSIRQGLYLSYEQYF. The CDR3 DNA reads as TGTGCCAGCAGCATAAGACAGGGCCTGTACCTCTCCTACGAGCAGTACTTC.

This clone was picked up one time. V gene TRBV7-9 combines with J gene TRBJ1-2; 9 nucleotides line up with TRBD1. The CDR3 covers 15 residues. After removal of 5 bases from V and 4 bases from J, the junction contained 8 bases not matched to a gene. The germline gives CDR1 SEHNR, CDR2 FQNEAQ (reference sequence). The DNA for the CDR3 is TGTGCCAGCAGCACCGGGACAGGGTATGGCTATGGCTACACCTTC. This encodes CASSTGTGYGYGYTF. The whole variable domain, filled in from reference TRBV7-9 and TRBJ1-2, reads DTGVSQNPRHKITKRGQNVTFRCDPISEHNRLYWYRQTLGQGPEFLTYFQNEAQLEKSRLLSDRFSAERPKGSFSTLEIQRTEQGDSAMYLCASSTGTGYGYGYTFGSGTRLTVV.

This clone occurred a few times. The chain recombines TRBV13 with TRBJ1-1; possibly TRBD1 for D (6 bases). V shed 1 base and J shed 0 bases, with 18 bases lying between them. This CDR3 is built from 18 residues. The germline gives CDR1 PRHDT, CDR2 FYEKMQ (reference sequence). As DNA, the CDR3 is TGTGCCAGCAGCTTAGTTCTAAGGGACAATTTGATGAACACTGAAGCTTTCTTT. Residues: CASSLVLRDNLMNTEAFF. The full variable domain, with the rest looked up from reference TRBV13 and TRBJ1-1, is AAGVIQSPRHLIKEKRETATLKCYPIPRHDTVYWYQQGPGQDPQFLISFYEKMQSDKGSIPDRFSAQQFSDYHSELNMSSLELGDSALYFCASSLVLRDNLMNTEAFFGQGTRLTVV.

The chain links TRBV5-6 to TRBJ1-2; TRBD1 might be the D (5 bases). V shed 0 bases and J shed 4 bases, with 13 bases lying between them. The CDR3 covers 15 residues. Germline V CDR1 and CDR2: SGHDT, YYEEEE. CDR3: CASSLGRGSGYGYTF. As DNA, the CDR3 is TGTGCCAGCAGCTTGGGGAGGGGATCAGGCTATGGCTACACCTTC.

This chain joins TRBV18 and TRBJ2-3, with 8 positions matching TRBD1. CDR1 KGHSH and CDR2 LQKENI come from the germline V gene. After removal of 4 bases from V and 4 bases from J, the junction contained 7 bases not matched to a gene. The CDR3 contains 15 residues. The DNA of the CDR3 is TGTGCCAGCTCACGCGACAGGGGCAAAGCAGATACGCAGTATTTT. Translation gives CASSRDRGKADTQYF.

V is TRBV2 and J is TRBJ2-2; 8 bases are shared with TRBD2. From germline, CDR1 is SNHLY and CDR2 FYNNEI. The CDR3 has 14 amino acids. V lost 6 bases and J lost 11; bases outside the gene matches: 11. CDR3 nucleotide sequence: TGTGCCAGCAGGGAGCGGGGGTTACCAGGAGAGCTGTTTTTT. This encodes CASRERGLPGELFF.

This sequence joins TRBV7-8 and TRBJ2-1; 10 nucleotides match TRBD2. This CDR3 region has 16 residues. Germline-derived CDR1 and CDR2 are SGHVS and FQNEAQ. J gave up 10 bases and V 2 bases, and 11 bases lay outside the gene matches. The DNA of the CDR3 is TGTGCCAGCAGCTTATCCGGCCTAGCGGGAGCGGAAGAGCAGTTCTTC. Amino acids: CASSLSGLAGAEEQFF.

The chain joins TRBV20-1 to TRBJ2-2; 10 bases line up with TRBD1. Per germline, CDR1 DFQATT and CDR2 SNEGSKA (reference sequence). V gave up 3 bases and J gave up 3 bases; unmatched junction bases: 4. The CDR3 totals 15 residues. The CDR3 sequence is CSASAGTGDTGELFF. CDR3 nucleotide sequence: TGCAGTGCTAGTGCCGGGACAGGGGACACCGGGGAGCTGTTTTTT.

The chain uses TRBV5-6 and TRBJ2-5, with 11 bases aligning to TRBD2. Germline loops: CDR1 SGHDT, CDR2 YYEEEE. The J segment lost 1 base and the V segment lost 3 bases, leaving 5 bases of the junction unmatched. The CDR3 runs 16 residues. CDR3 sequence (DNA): TGTGCCAGCAGCTGGTTTAGCGGGGGGGGCCAAGAGACCCAGTACTTC. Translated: CASSWFSGGGQETQYF.

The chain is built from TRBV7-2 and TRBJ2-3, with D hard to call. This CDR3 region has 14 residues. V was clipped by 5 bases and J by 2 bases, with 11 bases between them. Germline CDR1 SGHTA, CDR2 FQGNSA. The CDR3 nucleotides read TGTGCCAGCAGCCCCCTGGCAGTCACAGATACGCAGTATTTT. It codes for CASSPLAVTDTQYF.

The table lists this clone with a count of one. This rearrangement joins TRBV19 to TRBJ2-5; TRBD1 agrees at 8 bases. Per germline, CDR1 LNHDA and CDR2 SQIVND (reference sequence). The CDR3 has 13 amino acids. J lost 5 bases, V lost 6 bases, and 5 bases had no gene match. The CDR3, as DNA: TGTGCCAGTAGGGCAGGGGGCTGGGAGACCCAGTACTTC. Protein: CASRAGGWETQYF.

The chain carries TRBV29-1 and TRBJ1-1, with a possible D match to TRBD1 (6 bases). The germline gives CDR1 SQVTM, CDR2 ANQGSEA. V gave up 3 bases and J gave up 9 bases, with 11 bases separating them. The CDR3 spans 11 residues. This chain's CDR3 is CSVETGAQAFF. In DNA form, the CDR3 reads TGCAGCGTTGAGACAGGAGCTCAAGCTTTCTTT.

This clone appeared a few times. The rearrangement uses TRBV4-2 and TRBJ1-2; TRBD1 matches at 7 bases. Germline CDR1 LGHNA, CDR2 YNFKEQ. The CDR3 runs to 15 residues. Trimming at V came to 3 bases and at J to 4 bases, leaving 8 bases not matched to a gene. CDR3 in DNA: TGTGCCAGCAGCCACGTTGAGACAGGGTTCTATGGCTACACCTTC. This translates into CASSHVETGFYGYTF.

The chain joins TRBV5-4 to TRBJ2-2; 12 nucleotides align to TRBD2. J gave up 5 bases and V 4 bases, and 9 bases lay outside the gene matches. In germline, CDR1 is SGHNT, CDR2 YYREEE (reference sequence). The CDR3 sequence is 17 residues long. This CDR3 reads CASSPTSGRSTTGELFF. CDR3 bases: TGTGCCAGCAGCCCTACTAGCGGGAGGAGTACGACCGGGGAGCTGTTTTTT. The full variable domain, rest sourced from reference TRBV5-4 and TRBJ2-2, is ETGVTQSPTHLIKTRGQQVTLRCSSQSGHNTVSWYQQALGQGPQFIFQYYREEENGRGNFPPRFSGLQFPNYSSELNVNALELDDSALYLCASSPTSGRSTTGELFFGEGSRLTVL.

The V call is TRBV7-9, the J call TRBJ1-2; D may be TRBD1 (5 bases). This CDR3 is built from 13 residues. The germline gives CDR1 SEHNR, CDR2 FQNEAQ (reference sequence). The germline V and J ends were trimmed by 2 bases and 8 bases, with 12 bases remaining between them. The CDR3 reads CASSLQGAEGYTF. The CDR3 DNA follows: TGTGCCAGCAGCTTACAGGGCGCGGAGGGCTACACCTTC.

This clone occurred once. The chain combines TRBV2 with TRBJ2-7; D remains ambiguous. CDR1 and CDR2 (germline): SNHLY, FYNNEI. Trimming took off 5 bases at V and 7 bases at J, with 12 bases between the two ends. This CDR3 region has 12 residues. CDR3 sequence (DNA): TGTGCCAGCAGTAGTTCGAGCGCTGAGCAGTACTTC. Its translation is CASSSSSAEQYF.

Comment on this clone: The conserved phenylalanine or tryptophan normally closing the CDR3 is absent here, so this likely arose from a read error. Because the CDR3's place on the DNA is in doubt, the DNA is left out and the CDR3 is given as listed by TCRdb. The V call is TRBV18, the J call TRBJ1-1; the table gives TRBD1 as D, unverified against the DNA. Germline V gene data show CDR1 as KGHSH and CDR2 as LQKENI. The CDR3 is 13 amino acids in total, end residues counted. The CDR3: CASSSGTGYFSVI.

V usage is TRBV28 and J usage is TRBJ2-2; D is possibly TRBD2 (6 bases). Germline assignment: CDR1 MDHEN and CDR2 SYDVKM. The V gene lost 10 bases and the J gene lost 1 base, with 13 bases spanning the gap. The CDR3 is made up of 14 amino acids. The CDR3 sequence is CATRWGENTGELFF. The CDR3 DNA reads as TGTGCCACCAGATGGGGGGAGAACACCGGGGAGCTGTTTTTT. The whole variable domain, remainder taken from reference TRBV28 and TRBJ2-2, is DVKVTQSSRYLVKRTGEKVFLECVQDMDHENMFWYRQDPGLGLRLIYFSYDVKMKEKGDIPEGYSVSREKKERFSLILESASTNQTSMYLCATRWGENTGELFFGEGSRLTVL.

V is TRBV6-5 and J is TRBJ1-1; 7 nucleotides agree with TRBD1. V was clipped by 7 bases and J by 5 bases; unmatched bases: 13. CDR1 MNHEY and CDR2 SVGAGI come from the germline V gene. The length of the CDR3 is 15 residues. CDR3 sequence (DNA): TGTGCCAGCACCTTATACGGAGGGGGCTTGACTGAAGCTTTCTTT. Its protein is CASTLYGGGLTEAFF.

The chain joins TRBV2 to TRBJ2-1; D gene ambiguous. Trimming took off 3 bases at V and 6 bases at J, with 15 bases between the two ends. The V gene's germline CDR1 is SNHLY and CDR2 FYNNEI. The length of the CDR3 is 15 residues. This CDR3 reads CASSEVRRPGNEQFF. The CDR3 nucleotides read TGTGCCAGCAGTGAGGTACGGAGACCCGGCAATGAGCAGTTCTTC.

In nucleotides, the CDR3 is TGTGCCAGCAGCACCCAACAGGGTTCTACTGAAGCTTTCTTT. Its protein product is CASSTQQGSTEAFF. This rearrangement joins TRBV9 to TRBJ1-1, with D perhaps matching TRBD1 (6 bases). Germline V CDR1 and CDR2: SGDLS, YYNGEE. The CDR3 runs 14 residues. V lost 4 bases to trimming and J lost 5 bases, with 15 bases between them.

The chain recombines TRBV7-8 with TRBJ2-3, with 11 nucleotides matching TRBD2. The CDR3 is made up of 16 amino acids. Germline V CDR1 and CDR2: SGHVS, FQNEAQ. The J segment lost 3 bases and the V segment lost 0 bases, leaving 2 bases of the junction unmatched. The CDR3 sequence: CASSLASGRETDTQYF. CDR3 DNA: TGTGCCAGCAGCTTAGCTAGCGGGAGGGAAACAGATACGCAGTATTTT.

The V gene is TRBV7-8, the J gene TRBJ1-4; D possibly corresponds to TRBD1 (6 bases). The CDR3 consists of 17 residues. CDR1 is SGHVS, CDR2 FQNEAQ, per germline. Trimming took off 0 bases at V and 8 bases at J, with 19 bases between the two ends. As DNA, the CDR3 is TGTGCCAGCAGCTTAGCGGGGGGGCTCGGGCTAGGCGAAAAACTGTTTTTT. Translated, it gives CASSLAGGLGLGEKLFF.

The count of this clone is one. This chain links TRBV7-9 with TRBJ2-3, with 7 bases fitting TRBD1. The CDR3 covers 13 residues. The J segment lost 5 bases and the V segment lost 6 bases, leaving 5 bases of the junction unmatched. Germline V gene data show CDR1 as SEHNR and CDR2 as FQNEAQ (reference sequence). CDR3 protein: CASSSTGKDTQYF. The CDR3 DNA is TGTGCCAGCAGTTCGACAGGGAAAGATACGCAGTATTTT.

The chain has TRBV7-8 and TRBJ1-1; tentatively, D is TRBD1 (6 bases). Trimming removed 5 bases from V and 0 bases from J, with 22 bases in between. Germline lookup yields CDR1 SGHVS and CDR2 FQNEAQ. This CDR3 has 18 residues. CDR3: CASSLSTGRVGMNTEAFF. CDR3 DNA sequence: TGTGCCAGCAGCCTGTCGACAGGACGCGTGGGCATGAACACTGAAGCTTTCTTT.

CDR3 nucleotides: TGTGCCAGCAGCTCAAGCCAATTTAACTATGGCTACACCTTC. It is translated as CASSSSQFNYGYTF. J is TRBJ1-2 and V is TRBV7-2; no reliable D call. The CDR3 extends over 14 amino acids. V lost 4 bases, J lost 1 base, and 10 bases lay in between. The germline CDR1 and CDR2 sequences are SGHTA and FQGNSA.

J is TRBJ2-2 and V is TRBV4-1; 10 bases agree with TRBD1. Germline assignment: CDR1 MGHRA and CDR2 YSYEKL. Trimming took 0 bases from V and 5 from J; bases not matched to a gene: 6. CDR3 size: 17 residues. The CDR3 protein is CASSQETGGAWTGELFF. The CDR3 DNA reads TGCGCCAGCAGCCAAGAGACAGGGGGCGCGTGGACCGGGGAGCTGTTTTTT.